This TCR beta chain was retrieved from a study of blood T cell repertoires in COVID-19. Background on the study: PBMCs, B-cell-depleted T cells, or T cells provided the cDNA or gDNA that made up the material.

CDR3 length: 13 amino acids. Trimming removed 4 bases at V and 3 bases at J, with 7 bases between. Per the germline V gene, CDR1 is MNHEY and CDR2 is SVGAGI. This clone was recorded once. Original analysis: Amplification with reference gene primers provided the estimates of nucleated cell counts. The assay was immunoSEQ multiplex PCR, and TCRdb's table has in-frame clones only and misses some. That table is the source of V, J and clone size, and D and trimming were worked out from the DNA. The sample has over 300,000 clones; roughly 89% are singletons. The sequence was collected from a man aged 18 to 29 with active or convalescent COVID-19. The chain is built from TRBV6-5 and TRBJ1-5, with unresolved D. Sequencing used peripheral blood. The DNA of the CDR3 is TGTGCCAGCAGTTCTCAGGTCAATCAGCCCCAGCATTTT. Translating it yields CASSSQVNQPQHF.